This T cell receptor (beta chain) was documented in a study of control samples from healthy donors and cancer patients. Profiled with immunoSEQ multiplex PCR; TCRdb holds only in-frame clones, not every one. The table lists under 150,000 clones, about 87% of them singletons. The CDR3 has 13 amino acids. V was cut by 1 base and J by 3 bases, with 6 bases left in between. Germline values: CDR1 SGHAT, CDR2 FQNNGV. The receptor was isolated from a man aged 55 to 70 in good health. The sequenced sample consisted of blood. The V and J genes are TRBV11-2 and TRBJ1-1, with D unresolved. CDR3 sequence (DNA): TGTGCCAGCAGCTTAGCAGGTTACACTGAAGCTTTCTTT. Translation gives CASSLAGYTEAFF.